This T cell receptor (beta chain) was sequenced in a study of T-cell reconstitution after alpha-beta-depleted transplantation in children. Overall study findings and caveats: Several hundred expanded graft clones reportedly were the source of alpha-beta T cells about two months after transplant. Surviving recipient T cells and intrathymic progenitors accounted for some patients' high TCRbeta diversity at day 60. It was newly produced T cells that mostly accounted for T-cell counts and diversity one year after transplant.

Germline CDR1 is MNHEY and CDR2 is SMNVEV (reference sequence). This CDR3 has 17 amino acids. Trimming took off 4 bases at V and 0 bases at J, with 16 bases between the two ends. As concerns this clonotype: As yet, its antigen is unknown.

The authors prepared the TCRbeta library with unique molecular identifiers. MiXCR, applied by TCRdb to the PCR reads, yields one record per CDR3 protein. Found here are about 900,000 distinct CDR3 sequences, 25% to 35% of them singletons; the top ten hold over 25%. Sequenced here: PBMCs, mostly from graft donor cells, sampled 360 days after TCRalphabeta/CD19-depleted stem cell transplant. The rearrangement uses TRBV27 and TRBJ2-1; tentatively, D is TRBD1 (6 bases). The sequence was collected from a boy in the first two years of life who had a stem cell transplant for SCID, so the T cells may come from the graft donor. This CDR3 is CASSSGAQITSYNEQFF. CDR3 bases: TGTGCCAGCAGTTCAGGGGCACAAATCACCTCCTACAATGAGCAGTTCTTC.